This TCR beta chain was identified in a study of cytomegalovirus exposure and HLA in healthy donors. Study observations and caveats: Owing to their indistinguishability, certain V segments, notably TRBV6-2 and TRBV6-3, were excluded. Per published reports, the classifier diagnosed cytomegalovirus status with high specificity and sensitivity.

This clone showed up just a few times. Its antigen is unidentified. Germline CDR1 is LNHDA and CDR2 is SQIVND (reference sequence). CDR3 length: 15 amino acids. The V gene lost 8 bases and the J gene lost 6 bases, with 17 bases spanning the gap. The study ran its PCR with 60 Vbeta and 13 Jbeta primers. The table came from immunoSEQ multiplex PCR; TCRdb's copy has only in-frame clones and leaves some out. The table shows some 190,000 clones, with 82% occurring only once. This rearrangement joins TRBV19 to TRBJ1-6; tentative D call: TRBD1 (6 bases). The sequenced sample was PBMCs. This sequence was found in a man aged 35-49 years in good health and CMV-seronegative. CDR3 DNA sequence: TGTGCCAGTGCAGACAGGACAGCCAGTAATTCACCCCTCCACTTT. Its protein product is CASADRTASNSPLHF. Full variable domain (missing parts from reference TRBV19 and TRBJ1-6): DGGITQSPKYLFRKEGQNVTLSCEQNLNHDAMYWYRQDPGQGLRLIYYSQIVNDFQKGDIAEGYSVSREKKESFPLTVTSAQKNPTAFYLCASADRTASNSPLHFGNGTRLTVT.